A selection of T cell receptor beta chains follows, all from one sample in a study of technical replicates of blood from a few donors. Assay used: immunoSEQ multiplex PCR; TCRdb lists only in-frame clones, some missing. Here the sample spans more than 90,000 clones, 90% to 96% being singletons. Source material: T cells isolated from PBMCs. Every receptor here comes from a human donor in good health. Both conserved end residues are part of each CDR3. The order of the fields is V gene, D gene, CDR3 protein. A D gene is named only where the DNA matches it firmly.

>TRBV19|-
CASSPRLVRETQYF
>TRBV15|TRBD1
CATSRTGFSYNEQFF
>TRBV7-8|-
CASSLATPQDYSYNEQFF
>TRBV25-1|-
CASSLEAFF
>TRBV29-1|TRBD1
CSVGNEGQGYGYTF
>TRBV2|-
CASTFQETQYF
>TRBV28|TRBD1
CASSLPGTGVNTEAFF
>TRBV28|-
CASRGGGEKLFF
>TRBV15|-
CATSSVNNNEQFF
>TRBV7-9|TRBD1
CASSLVRGDYGYTF
>TRBV28|-
CASSIQGFSNQPQHF
>TRBV7-2|-
CASASGARGGEQYF
>TRBV10-3|TRBD1
CATTADRANSPLHF
>TRBV11-2|TRBD1
CASSSPDRGGYTF
>TRBV10-3|-
CAISDFAGAANYGYTF
>TRBV9|TRBD1
CASSVARGRGETQYF
>TRBV6-5|-
CAASGQGNQPQHF
>TRBV10-2|TRBD1
CASSEIEGAAQYF
>TRBV7-8|TRBD2
CASSSSGPTDTQYF
>TRBV9|TRBD2
CASSVGTSGSHEQFF
>TRBV16|-
CASSQSLVQPQHF
>TRBV4-3|-
CASSQRLNTGELFF
>TRBV19|TRBD1
CASSYGTAYEQYF
>TRBV19|-
CAKRRGYTEAFF
>TRBV15|-
CATSRDLEVPHTEAFF
>TRBV19|TRBD1
CASSITGGMDEQYF
>TRBV28|TRBD2
CASSFLASGSDGTQYF
>TRBV9|-
CASNEQGWAGQPQHF
>TRBV18|-
CASSPGTPTYSNQPQHF
>TRBV30|-
CAWSVRRESGNTIYF
>TRBV4-3|TRBD1
CASSQDWGQGDSYEQYF
>TRBV7-9|-
CASSFFQYFYNEQFF
>TRBV7-2|TRBD2
CASSLAWYREGSYNEQFF
>TRBV7-2|TRBD2
CASSLEALAGDYNEQFF
>TRBV29-1|TRBD1
CSVEDLGTDLNTEAFF
>TRBV5-6|TRBD2
CASSVAGDGTDTQYF
>TRBV5-4|-
CASIDGTSYGYTF
>TRBV19|TRBD1
CASTRGTGYDQETQYF
>TRBV7-9|TRBD2
CASSLRSGRSYNEQFF
>TRBV7-3|TRBD2
CASSYGTSGVYNEQFF
>TRBV28|TRBD1
CASSSAQGAGNTIYF
>TRBV29-1|TRBD1
CSVETGGLQHF
>TRBV19|TRBD1
CASKGQAFYGYTF
>TRBV19|TRBD1
CASSIQPGQTNTEAFF
>TRBV27|TRBD1
CASRRQGAAYGYTF
>TRBV10-1|TRBD2
CASSTEREGSYEQYF
>TRBV6-1|-
CASSADAATYEQYF
>TRBV19|TRBD2
CASSPSGRAKGEQFF
>TRBV9|TRBD2
CASSVQLAGAYNEQFF
>TRBV18|TRBD2
CASSPKLAGEYETQYF